This T cell receptor (beta chain) was documented in a study of shared clonotypes between healthy human individuals. Study-wide points: Among the subsets, naive ones generally showed larger estimated richness than memory ones.

The method was immunoSEQ multiplex PCR; TCRdb's version includes in-frame clones alone and lacks a portion of them. The sample has more than 2 million clones; 85% to 95% are singletons. CD45RA-negative memory and CD45RA+ naive subsets were split from the CD4+ cells. The V and J ends lost 5 bases and 8 bases respectively, with 15 bases between them. Germline assignment: CDR1 SGHTA and CDR2 FQGNSA. The CDR3 contains 13 residues. As for this clone: Its specificity is not known.

The TCR originated in a man younger than 35 in good health. The V gene is TRBV7-2, the J gene TRBJ1-2; the D is unclear. The sample was naive CD4+ T cells sorted from blood. Described subset: CD45RA+ positively selected. The CDR3 DNA reads TGTGCCAGCAGCCCAAGGGCAGGTAGAGGCTACACCTTC. This sequence encodes CASSPRAGRGYTF.